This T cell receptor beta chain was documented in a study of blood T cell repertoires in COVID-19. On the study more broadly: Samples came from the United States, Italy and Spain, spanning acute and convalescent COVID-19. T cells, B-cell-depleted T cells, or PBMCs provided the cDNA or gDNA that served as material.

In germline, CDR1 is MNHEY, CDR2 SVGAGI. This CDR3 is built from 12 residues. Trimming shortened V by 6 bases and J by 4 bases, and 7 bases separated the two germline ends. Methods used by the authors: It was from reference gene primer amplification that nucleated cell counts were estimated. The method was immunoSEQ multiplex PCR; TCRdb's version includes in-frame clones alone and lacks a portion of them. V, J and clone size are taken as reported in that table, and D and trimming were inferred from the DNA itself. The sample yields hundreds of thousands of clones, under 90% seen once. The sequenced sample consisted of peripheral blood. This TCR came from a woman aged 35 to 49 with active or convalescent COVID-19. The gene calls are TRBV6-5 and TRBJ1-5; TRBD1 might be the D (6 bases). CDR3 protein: CASRTGNQPQHF. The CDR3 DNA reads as TGTGCCAGCAGGACAGGTAATCAGCCCCAGCATTTT.